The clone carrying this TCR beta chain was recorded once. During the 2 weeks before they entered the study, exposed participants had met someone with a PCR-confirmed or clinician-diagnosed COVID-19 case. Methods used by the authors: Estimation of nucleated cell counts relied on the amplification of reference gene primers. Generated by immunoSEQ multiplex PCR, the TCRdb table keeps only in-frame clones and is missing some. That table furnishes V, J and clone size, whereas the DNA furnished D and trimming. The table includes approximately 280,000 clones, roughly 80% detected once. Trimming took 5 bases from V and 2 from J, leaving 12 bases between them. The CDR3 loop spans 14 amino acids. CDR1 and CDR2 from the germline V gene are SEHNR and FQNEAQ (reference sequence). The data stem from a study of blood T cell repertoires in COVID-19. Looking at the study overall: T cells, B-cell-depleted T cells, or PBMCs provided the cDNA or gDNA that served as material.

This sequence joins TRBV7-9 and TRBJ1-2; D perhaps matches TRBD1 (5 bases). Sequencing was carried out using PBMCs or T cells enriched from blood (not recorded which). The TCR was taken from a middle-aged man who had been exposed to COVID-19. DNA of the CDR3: TGTGCCAGCAGCCCGATCCGGGGGAACTATGGCTACACCTTC. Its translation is CASSPIRGNYGYTF.